The sequence of this T cell receptor (beta chain) was determined in a study of blood T cell repertoires in COVID-19. Study-wide context: Samples of COVID-19 (acute and convalescent) were obtained from the United States, Italy and Spain.

Participants were aged 18 to 89 years, lived in around 22 US areas, and enrolled virtually. Two negative PCRs, clearance, or symptom resolution were required of recovered Cohort 3 donors. The CDR3 length is 13 residues. Trimming removed 0 bases from V and 4 bases from J, with 6 bases in between. The germline CDR1 and CDR2 sequences are SGDLS and YYNGEE. Original handling: Counts of nucleated cells, estimated from reference gene primer amplification, were obtained. TCRdb's table, derived via immunoSEQ multiplex PCR, lists solely in-frame clones and lacks some. V, J and clone size were drawn from that table, and D and trimming were deduced from the DNA. Found here are 200,000 to 300,000 clones, approximately 90% of them singletons; the top ten hold approximately 4.2%. Points on this clone: The same CDR3 is also encoded by other DNA sequences in this sample.

This clonotype was obtained from a young woman who had recovered from COVID-19. Material for sequencing was PBMCs or T cells enriched from blood (not recorded which). The chain has TRBV9 and TRBJ2-3; D not resolved. The CDR3 region has the DNA TGTGCCAGCAGCGTAGGTAGAGCAGATACGCAGTATTTT. Amino acids: CASSVGRADTQYF.